This T cell receptor (beta chain) originates from a study of blood T cell repertoires in COVID-19. The overall study: Sites across the United States, Italy and Spain contributed samples from acute and convalescent COVID-19. PBMCs, B-cell-depleted T cells, or T cells were the source of the cDNA or gDNA that made up the material.

CDR1 SEHNR and CDR2 FQNEAQ come from the germline V gene (reference sequence). The CDR3 sequence is 13 residues long. The V gene lost 4 bases and the J gene lost 4 bases, with 8 bases spanning the gap. Under the authors' procedure: Reference gene primer amplification in the assay estimated nucleated cell counts. Here immunoSEQ multiplex PCR was the method, and the copy in TCRdb shows in-frame clones only, minus some. Clone size and V and J calls were adopted from that table, with D and trimming inferred from the DNA. The sample holds under 200,000 clones, about 88% seen once. V usage is TRBV7-9 and J usage is TRBJ2-1, with TRBD1 as a possible D gene (5 bases). Source material: peripheral blood. The origin of this receptor is a woman at least 80 years old in a cohort sampled during active or convalescent COVID-19. The CDR3 DNA reads TGTGCCAGCAGCTCCCAGGGATACAATGAGCAGTTCTTC. Its translation is CASSSQGYNEQFF.